This T cell receptor (beta chain) is drawn from a study of T cells after yellow fever vaccination. Many counts were recorded for this clonotype. Template switching by 5'RACE produced TCR cDNA, adding a universal primer site and UMIs. MiXCR, run by TCRdb on the 5' RACE reads, gives a single entry per CDR3 protein. The repertoire includes approximately 120,000 distinct CDR3 sequences, about 7.4% of them detected once, and about 2.7% sits in the top ten. The sequence derives from a man younger than 35 who received the YFV17D yellow fever vaccine. Sequences were derived from CD4+ T cells sorted from PBMCs, sampled 10 to 11 days after the first yellow fever vaccination.

CDR3 loop: CASSYPREQYF. CDR3 DNA sequence: TGTGCCAGCAGTTACCCTAGGGAGCAGTACTTC. The chain joins TRBV2 to TRBJ2-7; D is uncertain. V dropped 5 bases and J dropped 7 bases, with 9 bases sitting between them. The germline V gene encodes CDR1 SNHLY and CDR2 FYNNEI. This CDR3 has 11 residues.